This paragraph reports one TCR beta chain. The antigen is unknown. The CDR3 has 11 amino acids. The germline gives CDR1 LNHNV, CDR2 YYDKDF (reference sequence). Trimming removed 4 bases at V and 9 bases at J, with 8 bases between. Generated by immunoSEQ multiplex PCR, the TCRdb table keeps only in-frame clones and is missing some. The sample yields about 98,000 clones, roughly 88% seen once. This sample stems from a study of graft-versus-host responses after intestinal transplantation. Overall study: Those transplanted obtained multivisceral, liver-intestinal, or isolated intestinal grafts. Anti-thymocyte globulin induction, then tacrolimus and steroids for 3 to 4 years, went to all recipients. Regarding the study as a whole: In recipient marrow, GvH clones were found, and some appeared first in ileum or blood.

The chain uses TRBV15 and TRBJ2-3; the D is unclear. This specimen consisted of PBMCs, obtained 255 days after intestinal transplant. This clonotype originated in a human patient who received an intestinal transplant, so some T cells may come from the graft donor. CDR3 in DNA: TGTGCCACCAGCACGGGCGACACGCAGTATTTT. It translates to CATSTGDTQYF. The full variable domain, its missing parts supplied by reference TRBV15 and TRBJ2-3, is DAMVIQNPRYQVTQFGKPVTLSCSQTLNHNVMYWYQQKSSQAPKLLFHYYDKDFNNEADTPDNFQSRRPNTSFCFLDIRSPGLGDTAMYLCATSTGDTQYFGPGTRLTVL.